Included here is one T cell receptor beta chain sequence, with context. Libraries were prepared by immunoSEQ multiplex PCR; TCRdb keeps only in-frame clonotypes and omits some of them. Of approximately 70,000 clones detected, about 94% appear once; the ten largest clones hold approximately 14%. The data are from a study of OX40 agonist ivuxolimab in advanced cancers. The CDR3 length is 14 residues. Germline values: CDR1 SNHLY, CDR2 FYNNEI. Trimming stripped 4 bases from V and 2 bases from J, with 11 bases between. The material sequenced was CD4+ or CD8+ T cells sorted from blood, taken in a trial of the OX40 agonist ivuxolimab. The clonotype originates from an adult with an advanced solid tumor such as melanoma, head and neck, liver or kidney cancer. The chain recombines TRBV2 with TRBJ2-5, with a tentative D call TRBD1 (6 bases). CDR3 sequence (DNA): TGTGCCAGCAGTGGGATGACAGGTCAAGAGACCCAGTACTTC. Protein product: CASSGMTGQETQYF.